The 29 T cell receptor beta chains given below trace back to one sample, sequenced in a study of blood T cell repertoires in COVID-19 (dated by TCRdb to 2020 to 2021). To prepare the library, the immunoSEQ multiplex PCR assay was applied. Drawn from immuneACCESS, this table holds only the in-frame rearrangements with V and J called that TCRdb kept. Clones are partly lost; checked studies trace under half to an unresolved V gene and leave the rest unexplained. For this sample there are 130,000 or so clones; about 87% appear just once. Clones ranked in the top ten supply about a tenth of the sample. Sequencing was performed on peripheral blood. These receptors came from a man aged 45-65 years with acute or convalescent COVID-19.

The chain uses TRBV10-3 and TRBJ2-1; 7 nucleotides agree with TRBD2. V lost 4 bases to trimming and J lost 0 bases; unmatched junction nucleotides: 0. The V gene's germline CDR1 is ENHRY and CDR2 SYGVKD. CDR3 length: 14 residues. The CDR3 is CAISGDYSYNEQFF. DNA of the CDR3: TGTGCCATCAGTGGGGACTACTCCTACAATGAGCAGTTCTTC.

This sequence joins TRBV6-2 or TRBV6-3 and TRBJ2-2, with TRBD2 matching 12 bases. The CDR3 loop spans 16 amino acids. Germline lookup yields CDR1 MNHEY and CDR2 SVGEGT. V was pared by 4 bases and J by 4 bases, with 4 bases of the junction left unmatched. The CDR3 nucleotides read TGTGCCAGCAGTTCTTCTAGCGGGGGGGCCACCGGGGAGCTGTTTTTT. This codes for CASSSSSGGATGELFF.

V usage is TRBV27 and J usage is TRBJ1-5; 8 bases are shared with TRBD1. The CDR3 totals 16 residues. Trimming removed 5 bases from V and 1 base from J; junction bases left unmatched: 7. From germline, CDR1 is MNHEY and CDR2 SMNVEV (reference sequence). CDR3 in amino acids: CASSTGGRGSNQPQHF. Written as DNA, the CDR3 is TGTGCCAGCAGTACAGGGGGAAGGGGGAGCAATCAGCCCCAGCATTTT.

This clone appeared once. The CDR3 protein is CASSLVAGDGGYTF. In DNA form, the CDR3 reads TGCGCCAGCAGCTTGGTGGCAGGGGACGGCGGCTACACCTTC. The chain couples TRBV5-1 to TRBJ1-2; tentative D call: TRBD1 (6 bases). With 0 bases removed from V and 8 bases from J, the gap between germline ends came to 14 bases. CDR3 size: 14 residues. Germline V gives CDR1 SGHRS, CDR2 YFSETQ.

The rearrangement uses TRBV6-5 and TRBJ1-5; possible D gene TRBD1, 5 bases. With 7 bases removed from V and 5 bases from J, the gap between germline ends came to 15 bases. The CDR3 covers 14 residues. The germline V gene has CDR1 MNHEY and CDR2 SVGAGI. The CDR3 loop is CASKYSRGDQPQHF. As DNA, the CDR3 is TGTGCCAGCAAATATAGTCGGGGGGATCAGCCCCAGCATTTT.

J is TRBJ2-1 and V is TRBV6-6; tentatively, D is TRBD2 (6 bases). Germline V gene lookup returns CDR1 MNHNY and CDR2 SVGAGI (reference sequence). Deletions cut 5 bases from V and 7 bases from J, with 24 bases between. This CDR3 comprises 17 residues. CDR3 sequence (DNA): TGTGCCAGCAGTCCCCAAGCCCTAGGGGCAGGGAGGAATGAGCAGTTCTTC. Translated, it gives CASSPQALGAGRNEQFF.

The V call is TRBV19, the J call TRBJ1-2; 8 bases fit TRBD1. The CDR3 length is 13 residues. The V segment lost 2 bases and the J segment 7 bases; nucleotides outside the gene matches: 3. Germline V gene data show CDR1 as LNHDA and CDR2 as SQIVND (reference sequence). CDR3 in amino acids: CASSIQGASGYTF. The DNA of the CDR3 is TGTGCCAGTAGTATACAGGGGGCGAGTGGCTACACCTTC.

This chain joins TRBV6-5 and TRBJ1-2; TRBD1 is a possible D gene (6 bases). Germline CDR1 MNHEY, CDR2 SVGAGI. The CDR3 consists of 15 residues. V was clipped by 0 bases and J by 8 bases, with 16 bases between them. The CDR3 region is CASSYSGGDKRGYTF. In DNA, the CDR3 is TGTGCCAGCAGTTACTCGGGGGGGGACAAGAGGGGCTACACCTTC.

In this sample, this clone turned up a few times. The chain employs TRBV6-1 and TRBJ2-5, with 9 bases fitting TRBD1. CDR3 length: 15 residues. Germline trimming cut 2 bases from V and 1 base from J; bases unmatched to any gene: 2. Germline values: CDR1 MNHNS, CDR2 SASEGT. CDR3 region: CASSEWGQGQETQYF. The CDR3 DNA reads TGTGCCAGCAGTGAATGGGGACAGGGCCAAGAGACCCAGTACTTC.

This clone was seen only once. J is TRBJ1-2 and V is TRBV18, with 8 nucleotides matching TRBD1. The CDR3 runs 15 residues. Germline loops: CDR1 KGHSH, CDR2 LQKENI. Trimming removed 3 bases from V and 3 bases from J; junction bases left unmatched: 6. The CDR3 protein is CASSPGAGGHYGYTF. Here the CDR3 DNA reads TGTGCCAGCTCACCTGGAGCAGGGGGCCACTATGGCTACACCTTC.

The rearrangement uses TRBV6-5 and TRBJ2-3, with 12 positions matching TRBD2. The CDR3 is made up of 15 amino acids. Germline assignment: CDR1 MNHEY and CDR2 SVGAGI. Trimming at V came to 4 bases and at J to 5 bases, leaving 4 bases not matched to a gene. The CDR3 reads CASSSTSGGKDTQYF. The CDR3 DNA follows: TGTGCCAGCAGTTCCACTAGCGGGGGGAAAGATACGCAGTATTTT.

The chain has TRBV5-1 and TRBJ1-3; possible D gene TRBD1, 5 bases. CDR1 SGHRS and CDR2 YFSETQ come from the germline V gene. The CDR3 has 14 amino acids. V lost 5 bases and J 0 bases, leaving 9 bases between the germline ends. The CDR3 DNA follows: TGCGCCAGCAGTTCACAGGTCTCTGGAAACACCATATATTTT. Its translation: CASSSQVSGNTIYF.

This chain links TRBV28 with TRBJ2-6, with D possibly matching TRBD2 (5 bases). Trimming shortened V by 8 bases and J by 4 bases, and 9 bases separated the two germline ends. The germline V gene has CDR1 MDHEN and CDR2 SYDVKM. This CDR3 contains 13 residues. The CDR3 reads CASLTGGANVLTF. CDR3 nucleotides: TGTGCCAGCTTGACGGGGGGGGCCAACGTCCTGACTTTC.

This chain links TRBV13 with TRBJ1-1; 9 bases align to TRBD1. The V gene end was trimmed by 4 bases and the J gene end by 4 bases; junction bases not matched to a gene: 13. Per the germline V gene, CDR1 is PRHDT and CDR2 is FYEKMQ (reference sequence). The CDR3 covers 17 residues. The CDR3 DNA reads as TGTGCCAGCAGCTCCCGTTACTTACAGGGGGCGAGCACTGAAGCTTTCTTT. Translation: CASSSRYLQGASTEAFF.

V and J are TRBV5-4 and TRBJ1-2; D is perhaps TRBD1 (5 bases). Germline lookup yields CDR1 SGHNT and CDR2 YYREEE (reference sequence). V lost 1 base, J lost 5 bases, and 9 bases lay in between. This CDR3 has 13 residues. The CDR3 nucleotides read TGTGCCAGCAGCTTGCCGACAGCGTATGGCTACACCTTC. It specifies CASSLPTAYGYTF.

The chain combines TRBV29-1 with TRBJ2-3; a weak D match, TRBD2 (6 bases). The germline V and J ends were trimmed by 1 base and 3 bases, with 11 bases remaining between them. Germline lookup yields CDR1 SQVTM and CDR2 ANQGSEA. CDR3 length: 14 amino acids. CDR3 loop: CSVEVEGRTDTQYF. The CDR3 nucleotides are TGCAGCGTTGAAGTTGAGGGGAGGACAGATACGCAGTATTTT.

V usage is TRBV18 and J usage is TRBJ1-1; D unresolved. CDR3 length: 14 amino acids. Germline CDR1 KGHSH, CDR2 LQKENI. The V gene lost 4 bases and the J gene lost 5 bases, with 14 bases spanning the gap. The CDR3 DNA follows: TGTGCCAGCTCACGGCTAGAGGGCGGGACTGAAGCTTTCTTT. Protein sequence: CASSRLEGGTEAFF.

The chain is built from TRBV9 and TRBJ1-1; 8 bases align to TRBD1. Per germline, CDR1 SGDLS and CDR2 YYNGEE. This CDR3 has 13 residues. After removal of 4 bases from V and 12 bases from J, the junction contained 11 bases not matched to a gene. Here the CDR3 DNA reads TGTGCCAGCAGCCGGGTCGGACAGGGTGGGTCTTTCTTT. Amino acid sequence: CASSRVGQGGSFF.

CDR3 loop: CASSLAGNTEAFF. The CDR3 DNA reads as TGCGCCAGCAGCTTGGCGGGGAACACTGAAGCTTTCTTT. The rearrangement links TRBV5-1 to TRBJ1-1; D unclear. Trimming took off 0 bases at V and 1 base at J, with 4 bases between the two ends. Per the germline V gene, CDR1 is SGHRS and CDR2 is YFSETQ. This CDR3 is 13 amino acids long.

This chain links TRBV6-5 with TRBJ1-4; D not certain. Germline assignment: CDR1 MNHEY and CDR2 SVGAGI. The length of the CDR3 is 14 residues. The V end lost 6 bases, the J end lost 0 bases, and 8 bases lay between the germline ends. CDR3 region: CASSSVTTNEKLFF. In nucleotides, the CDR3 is TGTGCCAGCAGCTCGGTTACAACTAATGAAAAACTGTTTTTT.

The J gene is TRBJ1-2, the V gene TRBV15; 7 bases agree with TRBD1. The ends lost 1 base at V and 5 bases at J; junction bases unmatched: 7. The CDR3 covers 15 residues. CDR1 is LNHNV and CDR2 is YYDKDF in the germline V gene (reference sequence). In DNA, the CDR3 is TGTGCCACCAGCAGAGGGGACAGTGATGTTTATGGCTACACCTTC. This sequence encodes CATSRGDSDVYGYTF.

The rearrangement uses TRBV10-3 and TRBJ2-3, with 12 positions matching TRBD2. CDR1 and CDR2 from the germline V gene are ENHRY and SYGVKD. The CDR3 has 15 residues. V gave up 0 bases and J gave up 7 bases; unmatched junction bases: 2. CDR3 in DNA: TGTGCCATCAGTGAGTCGCTAGCGGGAGGGAATACGCAGTATTTT. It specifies CAISESLAGGNTQYF.

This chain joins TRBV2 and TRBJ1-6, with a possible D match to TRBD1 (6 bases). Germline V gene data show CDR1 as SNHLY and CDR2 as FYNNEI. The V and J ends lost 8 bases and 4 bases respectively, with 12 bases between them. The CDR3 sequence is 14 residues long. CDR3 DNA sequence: TGTGCCAGCGGGGATACAGGGTATAATTCACCCCTCCACTTT. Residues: CASGDTGYNSPLHF.

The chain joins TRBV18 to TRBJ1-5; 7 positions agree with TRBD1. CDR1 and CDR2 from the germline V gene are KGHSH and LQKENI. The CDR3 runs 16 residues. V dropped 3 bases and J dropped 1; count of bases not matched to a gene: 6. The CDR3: CASSPPGGTSNQPQHF. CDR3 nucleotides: TGTGCCAGCTCACCGCCAGGGGGGACGAGCAATCAGCCCCAGCATTTT. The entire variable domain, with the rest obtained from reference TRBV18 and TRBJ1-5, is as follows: NAGVMQNPRHLVRRRGQEARLRCSPMKGHSHVYWYRQLPEEGLKFMVYLQKENIIDESGMPKERFSAEFPKEGPSILRIQQVVRGDSAAYFCASSPPGGTSNQPQHFGDGTRLSIL.

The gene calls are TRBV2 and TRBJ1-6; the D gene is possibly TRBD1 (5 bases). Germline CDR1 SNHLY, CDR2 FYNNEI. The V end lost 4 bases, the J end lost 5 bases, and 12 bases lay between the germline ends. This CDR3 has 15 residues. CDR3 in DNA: TGTGCCAGCAGTGCTGAACAGGCGGATAATTCACCCCTCCACTTT. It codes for CASSAEQADNSPLHF. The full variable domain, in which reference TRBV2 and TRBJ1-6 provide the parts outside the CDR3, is EPEVTQTPSHQVTQMGQEVILRCVPISNHLYFYWYRQILGQKVEFLVSFYNNEISEKSEIFDDQFSVERPDGSNFTLKIRSTKLEDSAMYFCASSAEQADNSPLHFGNGTRLTVT.

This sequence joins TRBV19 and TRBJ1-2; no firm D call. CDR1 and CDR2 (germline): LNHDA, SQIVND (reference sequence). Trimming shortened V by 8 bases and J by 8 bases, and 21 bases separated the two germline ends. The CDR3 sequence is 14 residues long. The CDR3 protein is CASRRTWVREGYTF. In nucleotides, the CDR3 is TGTGCCAGTCGTCGGACGTGGGTAAGGGAGGGCTACACCTTC.

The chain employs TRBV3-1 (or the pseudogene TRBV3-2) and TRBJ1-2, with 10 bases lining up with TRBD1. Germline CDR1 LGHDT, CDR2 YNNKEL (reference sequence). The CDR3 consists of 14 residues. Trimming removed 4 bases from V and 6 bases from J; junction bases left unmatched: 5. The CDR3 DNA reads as TGTGCCAGCAGCCTCAGGACAGGGGGGAATGGCTACACCTTC. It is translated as CASSLRTGGNGYTF.

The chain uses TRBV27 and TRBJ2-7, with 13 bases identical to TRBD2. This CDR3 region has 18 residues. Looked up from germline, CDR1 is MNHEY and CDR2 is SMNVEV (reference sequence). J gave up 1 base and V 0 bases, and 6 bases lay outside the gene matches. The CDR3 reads CASSLSGLAGAHSYEQYF. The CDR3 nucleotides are TGTGCCAGCAGTTTATCTGGACTAGCGGGAGCCCATTCCTACGAGCAGTACTTC.

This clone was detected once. The CDR3 loop is CASSYSITGTYEQYF. CDR3 DNA sequence: TGTGCCAGCAGTTACTCGATCACAGGAACCTACGAGCAGTACTTC. The V and J genes are TRBV6-5 and TRBJ2-7; weak D call: TRBD1 (5 bases). V dropped 0 bases and J dropped 2 bases, with 11 bases sitting between them. The CDR3 runs to 15 residues. CDR1 is MNHEY and CDR2 is SVGAGI in the germline V gene.